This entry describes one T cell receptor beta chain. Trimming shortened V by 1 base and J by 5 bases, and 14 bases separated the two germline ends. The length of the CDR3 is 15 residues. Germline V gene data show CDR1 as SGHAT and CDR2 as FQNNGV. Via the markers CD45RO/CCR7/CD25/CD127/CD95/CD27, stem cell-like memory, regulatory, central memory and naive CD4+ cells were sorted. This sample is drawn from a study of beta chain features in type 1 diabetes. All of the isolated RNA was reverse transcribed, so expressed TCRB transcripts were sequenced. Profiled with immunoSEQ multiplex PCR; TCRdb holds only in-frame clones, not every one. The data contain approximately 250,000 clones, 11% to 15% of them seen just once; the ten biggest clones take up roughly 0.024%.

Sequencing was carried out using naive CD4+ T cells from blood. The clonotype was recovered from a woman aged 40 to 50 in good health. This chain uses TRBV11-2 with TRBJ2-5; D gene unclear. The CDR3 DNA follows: TGTGCCAGCAGCTTAGCTGCGCATGTACGCGAGACCCAGTACTTC. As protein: CASSLAAHVRETQYF.